The 7 T cell receptor beta chains below were found in one sample sequenced in a study of T-cell memory formation after mild COVID-19. Each CDR3 protein is one row after TCRdb ran MiXCR on the 5' RACE reads. Of approximately 400,000 distinct CDR3 sequences in the sample, approximately 18% were seen once. The sample was PBMCs or a T cell subset sorted from them (not recorded which). Every receptor here comes from a man between 18 and 35 years old who had mild COVID-19 (a few samples of this study predate the infection). Cell type and time point are not known.

This chain joins TRBV20-1 and TRBJ1-2; D unclear. CDR3 length: 11 amino acids. The germline V gene has CDR1 DFQATT and CDR2 SNEGSKA (reference sequence). With 1 base removed from V and 3 bases from J, the gap between germline ends came to 3 bases. The CDR3 here is CSARGHYGYTF. The CDR3 DNA reads TGCAGTGCTAGAGGGCACTATGGCTACACCTTC.

This clonotype was seen only a few times. V is TRBV9 and J is TRBJ2-1; D is perhaps TRBD2 (5 bases). The CDR3 loop spans 12 amino acids. CDR1 SGDLS and CDR2 YYNGEE come from the germline V gene. V was trimmed by 3 bases and J by 9 bases, leaving 10 bases between them. CDR3 nucleotides: TGTGCCAGCAGCGGCGAGCGGTTTGAGCAGTTCTTC. As protein: CASSGERFEQFF. Full variable domain (missing parts from reference TRBV9 and TRBJ2-1): DSGVTQTPKHLITATGQRVTLRCSPRSGDLSVYWYQQSLDQGLQFLIQYYNGEERAKGNILERFSAQQFPDLHSELNLSSLELGDSALYFCASSGERFEQFFGPGTRLTVL.

This chain links TRBV5-1 with TRBJ1-2; D uncertain. In germline, CDR1 is SGHRS, CDR2 YFSETQ. V shed 3 bases and J shed 7 bases, with 13 bases lying between them. The CDR3 length is 13 residues. CDR3 sequence (DNA): TGCGCCAGCAGCTCCATGGGGAAGGCTGGCTACACCTTC. It is translated as CASSSMGKAGYTF. Filled out from reference TRBV5-1 and TRBJ1-2, the complete variable domain reads KAGVTQTPRYLIKTRGQQVTLSCSPISGHRSVSWYQQTPGQGLQFLFEYFSETQRNKGNFPGRFSGRQFSNSRSEMNVSTLELGDSALYLCASSSMGKAGYTFGSGTRLTVV.

This clonotype was seen many times. The rearrangement links TRBV6-5 to TRBJ2-4; D possibly corresponds to TRBD2 (6 bases). From germline, CDR1 is MNHEY and CDR2 SVGAGI. Deletions cut 2 bases from V and 0 bases from J, with 11 bases between. The CDR3 has 16 amino acids. The CDR3 protein is CASSYQAGLAKNIQYF. DNA for the CDR3: TGTGCCAGCAGTTACCAGGCGGGGCTAGCCAAAAACATTCAGTACTTC.

This clonotype was counted only a few times. This sequence joins TRBV5-1 and TRBJ1-1, with D possibly TRBD1 on 5 matching bases. V lost 4 bases to trimming and J lost 4 bases, with 11 bases between them. CDR3 size: 13 residues. Germline V gives CDR1 SGHRS, CDR2 YFSETQ. CDR3 region: CASSERGGTEAFF. The CDR3 bases are TGCGCCAGCAGCGAGAGGGGCGGCACTGAAGCTTTCTTT.

The chain joins TRBV11-2 to TRBJ2-1, with TRBD1 identical over 8 bases. The germline gives CDR1 SGHAT, CDR2 FQNNGV. V lost 4 bases to trimming and J lost 4 bases; unmatched junction nucleotides: 12. The CDR3 consists of 17 residues. The CDR3 spells CASSSIRGRHPYNEQFF. The CDR3 DNA reads TGTGCCAGCAGCTCCATCAGGGGGCGCCACCCTTACAATGAGCAGTTCTTC.

The chain employs TRBV6-1 and TRBJ1-1, with TRBD1 matching 7 bases. Looked up from germline, CDR1 is MNHNS and CDR2 is SASEGT. This CDR3 contains 15 residues. V was pared by 8 bases and J by 3 bases, with 12 bases of the junction left unmatched. This CDR3 is CASEPLIGTDTEAFF. DNA of the CDR3: TGTGCCAGCGAGCCCTTAATCGGGACAGACACTGAAGCTTTCTTT.